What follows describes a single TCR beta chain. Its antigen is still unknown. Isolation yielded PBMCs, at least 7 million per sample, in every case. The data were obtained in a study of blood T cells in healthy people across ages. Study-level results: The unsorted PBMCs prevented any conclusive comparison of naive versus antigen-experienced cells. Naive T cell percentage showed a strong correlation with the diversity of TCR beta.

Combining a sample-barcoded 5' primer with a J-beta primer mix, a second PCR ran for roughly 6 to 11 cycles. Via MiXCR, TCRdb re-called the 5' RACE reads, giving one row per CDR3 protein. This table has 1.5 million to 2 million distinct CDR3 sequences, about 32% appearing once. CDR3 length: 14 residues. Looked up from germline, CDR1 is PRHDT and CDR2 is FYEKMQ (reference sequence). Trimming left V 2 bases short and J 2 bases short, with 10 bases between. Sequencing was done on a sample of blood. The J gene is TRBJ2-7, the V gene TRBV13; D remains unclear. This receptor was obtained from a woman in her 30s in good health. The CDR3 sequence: CASSLTRRAYEQYF. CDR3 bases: TGTGCCAGCAGCTTAACAAGAAGGGCCTACGAGCAGTACTTC.